This T cell receptor beta chain was obtained from a study of cytomegalovirus exposure and HLA in healthy donors. Whole-study findings and limits: In a later analysis, at a false discovery rate of 0.05, roughly 16,000 TCR beta sequences matched HLA alleles.

Concerning this clone: Its antigen is as yet unknown.

60 Vbeta and 13 Jbeta primers were used in PCR. Only in-frame clones appear in the TCRdb table, and some are missing; sequencing was by immunoSEQ multiplex PCR. This table has under 95,000 clones, around 74% appearing once. The TCR was taken from a boy aged 5-17 years in good health and CMV-seronegative. Sequenced sample: PBMCs.

For the CDR3, the DNA is TGCGCCAGCAGCTTGGCTACGGGGGGAAACATTCAGTACTTC. Residues: CASSLATGGNIQYF. The chain uses TRBV5-1 and TRBJ2-4; 7 positions agree with TRBD2. This CDR3 is built from 14 residues. V lost 0 bases to trimming and J lost 6 bases; unmatched junction nucleotides: 3. The V gene's germline CDR1 is SGHRS and CDR2 YFSETQ.